What follows are 14 T cell receptor beta chains derived from one specimen sequenced in a study of beta chain features in type 1 diabetes. The entirety of the isolated RNA underwent reverse transcription, so expressed TCRB transcripts were sequenced. The protocol was immunoSEQ multiplex PCR, while the TCRdb copy is restricted to in-frame clones and leaves out a portion. The table has just over 600,000 clones, roughly a sixth seen once. Source material: naive CD4+ T cells from blood. These receptors originate from a man younger than 35 in good health.

The sample holds a few counts of this clone. This chain uses TRBV7-2 with TRBJ1-6, with no clear D. Trimming removed 1 base at V and 8 bases at J, with 6 bases between. Germline V gene sequence: CDR1 SGHTA, CDR2 FQGNSA. The CDR3 sequence is 13 residues long. The CDR3 DNA follows: TGTGCCAGCAGCTTAGAACAGTATTCACCCCTCCACTTT. This sequence encodes CASSLEQYSPLHF.

This clone was counted between two and nine times. V is TRBV5-4 and J is TRBJ1-1, with D hard to call. Trimming removed 6 bases at V and 0 bases at J, with 15 bases between. Germline V gene sequence: CDR1 SGHNT, CDR2 YYREEE (reference sequence). CDR3 length: 15 residues. CDR3 loop: CASTTKGRMNTEAFF. CDR3 nucleotides: TGTGCCAGCACCACGAAGGGCCGGATGAACACTGAAGCTTTCTTT.

The CDR3 reads CASSLTAGGADTQYF. The CDR3 coding sequence is TGTGCCAGCAGCTTAACAGCGGGGGGCGCAGATACGCAGTATTTT. V gene TRBV7-9 combines with J gene TRBJ2-3; 9 bases match TRBD2. The germline V gene encodes CDR1 SEHNR and CDR2 FQNEAQ (reference sequence). The trim removed 2 bases at V and 4 bases at J, leaving 4 bases unmatched. The CDR3 runs 15 residues.

This clone was observed a handful of times. In DNA, the CDR3 is TGTGCCAGCTCACCGCTCCTTGGACAGGGGGCAGAGGCTTTCTTT. It specifies CASSPLLGQGAEAFF. The genes are TRBV18 and TRBJ1-1; 11 nucleotides align to TRBD1. V lost 3 bases, J lost 11 bases, and 11 bases stayed unmatched. CDR1 is KGHSH, CDR2 LQKENI, per germline. The CDR3 spans 15 residues. The whole variable domain, remainder taken from reference TRBV18 and TRBJ1-1, is NAGVMQNPRHLVRRRGQEARLRCSPMKGHSHVYWYRQLPEEGLKFMVYLQKENIIDESGMPKERFSAEFPKEGPSILRIQQVVRGDSAAYFCASSPLLGQGAEAFFGQGTRLTVV.

This clone was detected a few times. The junction departs from germline at one end; a sequencing error may be responsible. V is TRBV25-1 and J is TRBJ2-7, with unresolved D. The CDR3 covers 10 residues. The germline CDR1 and CDR2 sequences are MGHDK and SYGVNS. CDR3 in amino acids: CASSAVRKDF. The DNA of the CDR3 is TGTGCCAGCAGTGCCGTCCGAAAGGACTTC.

This clone has only a few counts. V usage is TRBV5-6 and J usage is TRBJ2-3; D not certain. Germline V lookup: CDR1 SGHDT, CDR2 YYEEEE. The CDR3 is 13 amino acids. V gave up 4 bases and J gave up 5 bases, with 11 bases separating them. CDR3 coding DNA: TGTGCCAGCAGCCGGCGTACGCAAGATACGCAGTATTTT. It encodes CASSRRTQDTQYF.

V gene TRBV28 combines with J gene TRBJ2-3; no firm D call. This CDR3 spans 10 amino acids. V gave up 8 bases and J gave up 5 bases, with 5 bases separating them. Looked up from germline, CDR1 is MDHEN and CDR2 is SYDVKM. The CDR3 sequence is CASLLDTQYF. As DNA, the CDR3 is TGTGCCAGCCTTCTAGATACGCAGTATTTT. Supplemented by reference TRBV28 and TRBJ2-3, the full variable domain reads DVKVTQSSRYLVKRTGEKVFLECVQDMDHENMFWYRQDPGLGLRLIYFSYDVKMKEKGDIPEGYSVSREKKERFSLILESASTNQTSMYLCASLLDTQYFGPGTRLTVL.

J is TRBJ2-3 and V is TRBV7-2; D gene unclear. The CDR3 extends over 14 amino acids. V was trimmed by 6 bases and J by 3 bases, leaving 13 bases between them. Germline CDR1 and CDR2: SGHTA and FQGNSA. The CDR3 coding sequence is TGTGCCAGCAGGGACGGTGTCTTGACAGATACGCAGTATTTT. It encodes CASRDGVLTDTQYF.

The chain is built from TRBV12-5 and TRBJ2-1; 10 nucleotides align to TRBD1. V shed 0 bases and J 9 bases; nucleotides not matched to a gene: 8. Looked up from germline, CDR1 is LGHNT and CDR2 is FRNRAP. This CDR3 has 16 residues. CDR3 amino acids: CASGLVVRQGAIEQFF. As DNA, the CDR3 is TGTGCTAGTGGTTTGGTAGTGAGACAGGGGGCTATTGAGCAGTTCTTC.

A few counts support this clone. As DNA, the CDR3 is TGTGCCAGCAGCTATCGACAGGGACGGGGCACAGATACGCAGTATTTT. This translates into CASSYRQGRGTDTQYF. V gene TRBV5-6 combines with J gene TRBJ2-3; 7 bases map to TRBD1. CDR3 size: 16 residues. Germline lookup yields CDR1 SGHDT and CDR2 YYEEEE. Trimming cost V 3 bases and J 1 base; bases outside gene matches: 8.

This clone came up a few times. The rearrangement joins TRBV6-5 to TRBJ2-3; D remains ambiguous. The CDR3 extends over 15 amino acids. Per the germline V gene, CDR1 is MNHEY and CDR2 is SVGAGI. Deletions cut 2 bases from V and 2 bases from J, with 11 bases between. The DNA of the CDR3 is TGTGCCAGCAGTTACCGGCGTACAGTCACAGATACGCAGTATTTT. Translation: CASSYRRTVTDTQYF.

In its sample, this clone was seen a few times. The rearrangement links TRBV7-9 to TRBJ1-6; 9 nucleotides agree with TRBD1. After removal of 5 bases from V and 6 bases from J, the junction contained 5 bases not matched to a gene. CDR1 SEHNR and CDR2 FQNEAQ come from the germline V gene (reference sequence). This CDR3 is built from 15 residues. Here the CDR3 DNA reads TGTGCCAGCAGCCCGTGGGACAGGGTTAATTCACCCCTCCACTTT. Its translation is CASSPWDRVNSPLHF.

The chain joins TRBV5-1 to TRBJ2-7, with 9 positions matching TRBD1. V shed 4 bases, J shed 4 bases, and the junction held 3 bases outside the gene matches. Germline V gene sequence: CDR1 SGHRS, CDR2 YFSETQ. This CDR3 is built from 13 residues. This CDR3 reads CASSNGQGYEQYF. CDR3 bases: TGCGCCAGCAGCAACGGACAGGGGTACGAGCAGTACTTC.

In its sample, this clone was seen a few times. This chain connects TRBV5-1 to TRBJ1-2; 8 bases fit TRBD1. Per the germline V gene, CDR1 is SGHRS and CDR2 is YFSETQ. The CDR3 loop spans 15 amino acids. V lost 3 bases to trimming and J lost 7 bases; unmatched junction nucleotides: 11. In DNA form, the CDR3 reads TGCGCCAGCAGCTCAGGGGGCCCTGTAAGCGGTGGCTACACCTTC. It specifies CASSSGGPVSGGYTF. Filled out from reference TRBV5-1 and TRBJ1-2, the complete variable domain reads KAGVTQTPRYLIKTRGQQVTLSCSPISGHRSVSWYQQTPGQGLQFLFEYFSETQRNKGNFPGRFSGRQFSNSRSEMNVSTLELGDSALYLCASSSGGPVSGGYTFGSGTRLTVV.